Below are 30 T cell receptor beta chains sequenced from a single sample in a study of T cells after yellow fever vaccination. TCRdb recomputed calls from the 5' RACE reads with MiXCR, one row per CDR3 protein. The sample consists of 250,000 to 300,000 distinct CDR3 sequences, around 5.2% of them appearing once. This specimen consisted of CD4+ T cells sorted from PBMCs, obtained on the day of the yellow fever booster vaccination. These receptors all come from a man aged 18-30 years who received the YFV17D yellow fever vaccine.

V is TRBV29-1 and J is TRBJ2-3, with a tentative D call TRBD1 (5 bases). This CDR3 has 11 residues. CDR1 and CDR2 from the germline V gene are SQVTM and ANQGSEA. Here the CDR3 reads CSSVQVDTQYF. The CDR3 bases are TGCAGTTCGGTACAGGTTGATACGCAGTATTTT.

This clonotype appeared a few times. The chain employs TRBV18 and TRBJ1-5; 7 bases align to TRBD1. Unmatched junction bases numbered 5, after V lost 8 bases and J lost 4 bases. Germline V gene lookup returns CDR1 KGHSH and CDR2 LQKENI. CDR3 length: 13 amino acids. This chain's CDR3 is CASQGQDNQPQHF. As DNA, the CDR3 is TGTGCCAGCCAAGGACAGGATAATCAGCCCCAGCATTTT. The full variable domain, its missing parts supplied by reference TRBV18 and TRBJ1-5, is NAGVMQNPRHLVRRRGQEARLRCSPMKGHSHVYWYRQLPEEGLKFMVYLQKENIIDESGMPKERFSAEFPKEGPSILRIQQVVRGDSAAYFCASQGQDNQPQHFGDGTRLSIL.

The chain's CDR3 is CASSPNEDTQYF. For the CDR3, the DNA is TGTGCCAGCTCACCGAACGAGGATACGCAGTATTTT. The chain employs TRBV18 and TRBJ2-3; D ambiguous. Germline V gene lookup returns CDR1 KGHSH and CDR2 LQKENI. Trimming stripped 3 bases from V and 6 bases from J, with 7 bases between. This CDR3 has 12 amino acids.

This clonotype was detected only a few times. The chain employs TRBV4-2 and TRBJ1-1; TRBD1 agrees at 8 bases. This CDR3 comprises 16 residues. The V gene end was trimmed by 1 base and the J gene end by 5 bases; junction bases not matched to a gene: 9. CDR1 is LGHNA and CDR2 is YNFKEQ in the germline V gene. The CDR3 loop is CASSQAYGQGRTEAFF. The CDR3 DNA sequence: TGTGCCAGCAGCCAAGCTTATGGACAGGGCCGGACTGAAGCTTTCTTT.

The table lists this clonotype with a few counts. The V and J genes are TRBV7-9 and TRBJ1-6; 7 nucleotides agree with TRBD1. This CDR3 is 14 amino acids long. The trim removed 8 bases at V and 7 bases at J, leaving 8 bases unmatched. Germline lookup yields CDR1 SEHNR and CDR2 FQNEAQ (reference sequence). CDR3 protein: CASRDRVGNSPLHF. For the CDR3, the DNA is TGTGCCAGCCGCGACAGGGTGGGAAATTCACCCCTCCACTTT.

This clonotype was counted between two and nine times. The chain employs TRBV11-2 and TRBJ1-1; possible D gene TRBD1, 6 bases. Per the germline V gene, CDR1 is SGHAT and CDR2 is FQNNGV. The CDR3 loop spans 13 amino acids. Between the trimmed V and J ends, which lost 7 bases and 10 bases, there was a span of 19 bases. CDR3 loop: CASTVWGARGAFF. The DNA of the CDR3 is TGTGCCAGCACCGTGTGGGGGGCGCGGGGAGCTTTCTTT. Variable domain in full (rest from reference TRBV11-2 and TRBJ1-1): EAGVAQSPRYKIIEKRQSVAFWCNPISGHATLYWYQQILGQGPKLLIQFQNNGVVDDSQLPKDRFSAERLKGVDSTLKIQPAKLEDSAVYLCASTVWGARGAFFGQGTRLTVV.

This clonotype was recorded at least ten times. The V and J genes are TRBV5-1 and TRBJ2-5; 7 nucleotides align to TRBD1. CDR1 is SGHRS, CDR2 YFSETQ, per germline. Trimming cost V 4 bases and J 2 bases; bases outside gene matches: 5. CDR3 length: 14 amino acids. The CDR3 sequence: CASSEGQTQETQYF. DNA of the CDR3: TGCGCCAGCAGCGAGGGACAGACTCAAGAGACCCAGTACTTC.

J is TRBJ1-2 and V is TRBV28; D gene ambiguous. V lost 2 bases, J lost 3 bases, and 4 bases lay in between. The V gene's germline CDR1 is MDHEN and CDR2 SYDVKM. The CDR3 length is 12 residues. The CDR3 nucleotides read TGTGCCAGCAGTTTAAGCCACTATGGCTACACCTTC. Its protein is CASSLSHYGYTF.

This clonotype appeared a few times. The chain is built from TRBV5-1 and TRBJ2-3; D may be TRBD1 or TRBD2 (5 bases each). Germline CDR1 is SGHRS and CDR2 is YFSETQ. Between the trimmed V and J ends, which lost 4 bases and 3 bases, there was a span of 18 bases. The CDR3 has 16 residues. The CDR3: CASSRRDGGGTDTQYF. CDR3 DNA: TGCGCCAGCAGCCGACGGGACGGTGGAGGTACAGATACGCAGTATTTT.

V gene TRBV29-1 combines with J gene TRBJ1-2; D unclear. The CDR3 consists of 12 residues. Trimming pared 3 bases from V and 4 bases from J, leaving 9 bases between. Per the germline V gene, CDR1 is SQVTM and CDR2 is ANQGSEA. This CDR3 reads CSVEPSTYGYTF. The CDR3 DNA sequence: TGCAGCGTTGAGCCTTCTACCTATGGCTACACCTTC. The full variable domain, in which reference TRBV29-1 and TRBJ1-2 provide the parts outside the CDR3, is SAVISQKPSRDICQRGTSLTIQCQVDSQVTMMFWYRQQPGQSLTLIATANQGSEATYESGFVIDKFPISRPNLTFSTLTVSNMSPEDSSIYLCSVEPSTYGYTFGSGTRLTVV.

This clonotype was seen a handful of times. The V and J genes are TRBV6-5 and TRBJ1-1, with a tentative D call TRBD1 (6 bases). CDR3 length equals 13 residues. Trimming shortened V by 5 bases and J by 3 bases, and 10 bases separated the two germline ends. The germline CDR1 and CDR2 sequences are MNHEY and SVGAGI. CDR3 in amino acids: CASSKGEDTEAFF. CDR3 sequence (DNA): TGTGCCAGCAGTAAGGGGGAAGACACTGAAGCTTTCTTT.

The chain employs TRBV4-3 and TRBJ2-3; D is unresolved. In germline, CDR1 is LGHNA, CDR2 YSLEER. Deletions cut 0 bases from V and 2 bases from J, with 6 bases between. The CDR3 has 14 residues. The CDR3 region is CASSQDLNTDTQYF. DNA for the CDR3: TGCGCCAGCAGCCAAGATCTAAACACAGATACGCAGTATTTT.

This clonotype was picked up a small number of times. This rearrangement joins TRBV12-3 or TRBV12-4 to TRBJ1-6; D is uncertain. Trimming stripped 7 bases from V and 6 bases from J, with 13 bases between. The CDR3 sequence is 14 residues long. CDR3 region: CASTPTVGNSPLHF. The CDR3 region has the DNA TGTGCCAGCACCCCGACTGTCGGTAATTCACCCCTCCACTTT.

The chain links TRBV20-1 to TRBJ1-1; D gene ambiguous. V dropped 5 bases and J dropped 8 bases, with 12 bases sitting between them. There are 11 residues in the CDR3. Germline V gene lookup returns CDR1 DFQATT and CDR2 SNEGSKA (reference sequence). CDR3 amino acids: CSAPGLREAFF. The DNA of the CDR3 is TGCAGTGCTCCTGGACTAAGAGAAGCTTTCTTT.

V is TRBV12-3 or TRBV12-4 and J is TRBJ1-2, with 12 bases matching TRBD1. The CDR3 spans 15 residues. With V trimmed by 4 bases and J by 7 bases, 7 bases remained unmatched. As DNA, the CDR3 is TGTGCCAGCAGTTATGGGACAGGGGGCTCCACTGGCTACACCTTC. Its translation: CASSYGTGGSTGYTF.

V gene TRBV20-1 combines with J gene TRBJ2-3; the match to TRBD2 covers 8 bases. Germline trimming cut 0 bases from V and 0 bases from J; bases unmatched to any gene: 11. This CDR3 comprises 18 residues. Germline V gives CDR1 DFQATT, CDR2 SNEGSKA (reference sequence). The CDR3 loop is CSARDKGRGGSSTDTQYF. The DNA for the CDR3 is TGCAGTGCTAGAGATAAGGGTCGGGGGGGAAGTAGCACAGATACGCAGTATTTT.

J is TRBJ1-1 and V is TRBV29-1; D ambiguous. CDR3 length equals 11 residues. With 5 bases removed from V and 8 bases from J, the gap between germline ends came to 12 bases. In germline, CDR1 is SQVTM, CDR2 ANQGSEA. The CDR3, as DNA: TGCAGCGTTCGGGAGAACTCGGAAGCTTTCTTT. It translates to CSVRENSEAFF.

This clonotype showed up many times. This chain connects TRBV4-2 to TRBJ2-2; 10 bases align to TRBD2. Germline CDR1 reads LGHNA; CDR2 reads YNFKEQ. Trimming removed 4 bases from V and 4 bases from J; junction bases left unmatched: 9. The CDR3 covers 17 residues. The CDR3, as DNA: TGTGCCAGCAGCCCCACAGCGGGGGGGAGCAGCACCGGGGAGCTGTTTTTT. Translated, it gives CASSPTAGGSSTGELFF.

This clonotype was seen ten or more times. J is TRBJ1-1 and V is TRBV12-3 or TRBV12-4; no definite D call. The CDR3 covers 13 residues. The V and J ends lost 8 bases and 1 base respectively, with 11 bases between them. CDR3 DNA: TGTGCCAGCTCCCCAATCCAGAACACTGAAGCTTTCTTT. This codes for CASSPIQNTEAFF.

The V and J genes are TRBV6-6 and TRBJ2-1; 13 bases agree with TRBD2. The V and J ends lost 7 bases and 6 bases, in that order; junction bases with no gene match: 12. This CDR3 is built from 17 residues. Germline V gives CDR1 MNHNY, CDR2 SVGAGI (reference sequence). The CDR3 protein is CASTRLAGGPRGNEQFF. The DNA of the CDR3 is TGTGCCAGCACCAGACTAGCGGGGGGTCCCCGGGGCAATGAGCAGTTCTTC.

Ten or more counts support this clonotype. The chain carries TRBV5-1 and TRBJ1-1; 7 bases map to TRBD1. The CDR3 sequence is 13 residues long. CDR1 is SGHRS and CDR2 is YFSETQ in the germline V gene. The V gene end was trimmed by 3 bases and the J gene end by 6 bases; junction bases not matched to a gene: 5. CDR3 loop: CASSWNRGAEAFF. The DNA for the CDR3 is TGCGCCAGCAGCTGGAACAGGGGAGCTGAAGCTTTCTTT. The whole variable domain, remainder taken from reference TRBV5-1 and TRBJ1-1, is KAGVTQTPRYLIKTRGQQVTLSCSPISGHRSVSWYQQTPGQGLQFLFEYFSETQRNKGNFPGRFSGRQFSNSRSEMNVSTLELGDSALYLCASSWNRGAEAFFGQGTRLTVV.

This clonotype was found many times. This chain uses TRBV7-2 with TRBJ2-3, with TRBD2 identical over 11 bases. CDR3 size: 16 residues. Unmatched junction bases numbered 10, after V lost 3 bases and J lost 8 bases. CDR1 SGHTA and CDR2 FQGNSA come from the germline V gene. Here the CDR3 reads CASSLMIAGGPGTQYF. The CDR3 coding sequence is TGTGCCAGCAGCTTGATGATAGCGGGGGGGCCGGGTACGCAGTATTTT.

The chain carries TRBV6-6 and TRBJ1-3; 7 bases map to TRBD1. CDR1 and CDR2 from the germline V gene are MNHNY and SVGAGI (reference sequence). The CDR3 totals 14 residues. Germline trimming cut 5 bases from V and 7 bases from J; bases unmatched to any gene: 8. The CDR3 spells CASSEQGGRNTIYF. The CDR3 DNA reads TGTGCCAGCAGTGAGCAGGGGGGCAGGAACACCATATATTTT.

This clonotype was found many times. This sequence joins TRBV10-1 and TRBJ2-7, with D possibly TRBD1 on 6 matching bases. V shed 5 bases and J shed 1 base, with 9 bases lying between them. This CDR3 spans 13 amino acids. Germline lookup yields CDR1 WNHNN and CDR2 SYGVQD (reference sequence). The CDR3 here is CASSPGQSYEQYF. DNA for the CDR3: TGCGCCAGCAGTCCTGGACAGTCCTACGAGCAGTACTTC.

The rearrangement joins TRBV6-1 to TRBJ1-2; TRBD1 might be the D (5 bases). Germline CDR1 is MNHNS and CDR2 is SASEGT. This CDR3 region has 14 residues. V gave up 7 bases and J gave up 4 bases, with 16 bases separating them. CDR3 nucleotides: TGTGCCAGCAACTACGGGACCGCAGGCTATGGCTACACCTTC. This sequence encodes CASNYGTAGYGYTF.

CDR3 nucleotides: TGTGCCAGCAGTCAGGCCGATAACTATGGCTACACCTTC. It translates to CASSQADNYGYTF. The chain carries TRBV6-1 and TRBJ1-2, with D uncertain. Germline V gene sequence: CDR1 MNHNS, CDR2 SASEGT. The CDR3 runs 13 residues. V dropped 5 bases and J dropped 1 base, with 8 bases sitting between them.

This clonotype was seen a handful of times. V is TRBV9 and J is TRBJ2-2; TRBD1 matches 7 bases. J was trimmed by 5 bases and V by 4 bases; bases with no gene match: 5. The germline gives CDR1 SGDLS, CDR2 YYNGEE. This CDR3 comprises 14 residues. CDR3 protein: CASSFRQGTGELFF. As DNA, the CDR3 is TGTGCCAGCAGCTTCCGACAGGGTACCGGGGAGCTGTTTTTT.

This clonotype turned up a few times. This rearrangement joins TRBV20-1 to TRBJ1-1; possibly TRBD1 for D (6 bases). Germline CDR1 DFQATT, CDR2 SNEGSKA (reference sequence). This CDR3 is built from 12 residues. V lost 4 bases to trimming and J lost 3 bases, with 9 bases between them. CDR3 bases: TGCAGTGCTAAACAGGGATACACTGAAGCTTTCTTT. Amino acids: CSAKQGYTEAFF.

This clonotype was found a few times. The V call is TRBV7-2, the J call TRBJ1-3; TRBD1 matches at 8 bases. J lost 4 bases, V lost 5 bases, and 7 bases had no gene match. Germline-derived CDR1 and CDR2 are SGHTA and FQGNSA. The CDR3 contains 15 residues. CDR3 protein: CASSNLGQGGNTIYF. CDR3 coding DNA: TGTGCCAGCAGCAACCTTGGACAGGGCGGAAACACCATATATTTT.

Remarks on this clonotype: A much larger clone lies one base from this, so it may be a read error. This chain links TRBV7-8 with TRBJ1-2; TRBD1 matches at 10 bases. V shed 6 bases, J shed 7 bases, and the junction held 5 bases outside the gene matches. CDR1 is SGHVS, CDR2 FQNEAQ, per germline. The CDR3 length is 13 residues. The CDR3 here is CASRTRTGGGYTF. CDR3 coding DNA: TGTGCCAGCAGGACCCGGACAGGGGGTGGCTACACCTTC.